This entry concerns a single T cell receptor (beta chain). Antigen unknown. The length of the CDR3 is 15 residues. Germline CDR1 MDHEN, CDR2 SYDVKM. The J segment lost 5 bases and the V segment lost 6 bases, leaving 7 bases of the junction unmatched. The data derive from a study of T cells in Graves' hyperthyroidism and ophthalmopathy. Study results and caveats: It was a median about seven months before onset that the model predicted ophthalmopathy. Ophthalmopathy was separated from stable hyperthyroidism by a 13 V-J model.

RNA transcripts yielded amplified TCR beta CDR3 regions. With the HTBI primer set, the TCR CDR3 went through a first round of RT-PCR. MiXCR, applied by TCRdb to the multiplex PCR reads, yields one record per CDR3 protein. The profile shows around 250,000 distinct CDR3 sequences, roughly 15% of them singletons. The blood was taken when hyperthyroidism was first diagnosed, before any ophthalmopathy symptoms showed up. The authors took PBMCs from 10 ml fresh peripheral blood. The receptor was isolated from a woman in her thirties or forties with Graves' hyperthyroidism that later progressed to Graves' ophthalmopathy. Sample: blood. The chain links TRBV28 to TRBJ2-1, with TRBD2 matching over 10 bases. CDR3 coding DNA: TGTGCCAGCAGGACGACTAGCGGGTTTAACAATGAGCAGTTCTTC. Translating it yields CASRTTSGFNNEQFF.